The 20 T cell receptor beta chains below come from one sample, sequenced in a study of cytomegalovirus exposure and HLA in healthy donors. The PCR had 60 Vbeta and 13 Jbeta primers. The assay was immunoSEQ multiplex PCR, and TCRdb's table has in-frame clones only and misses some. The profile shows around 140,000 clones, around 78% of them singletons. Sequencing input: PBMCs. The origin of the receptors is a female donor in good health and CMV-seropositive.

V usage is TRBV28 and J usage is TRBJ2-1, with TRBD2 identical over 8 bases. The CDR3 is 15 amino acids. The germline gives CDR1 MDHEN, CDR2 SYDVKM. V was clipped by 5 bases and J by 4 bases; unmatched bases: 7. The CDR3 spells CASSPTSGPYNEQFF. The CDR3 DNA is TGTGCCAGCAGTCCTACTAGCGGACCTTACAATGAGCAGTTCTTC. Full variable domain (rest looked up from reference TRBV28 and TRBJ2-1): DVKVTQSSRYLVKRTGEKVFLECVQDMDHENMFWYRQDPGLGLRLIYFSYDVKMKEKGDIPEGYSVSREKKERFSLILESASTNQTSMYLCASSPTSGPYNEQFFGPGTRLTVL.

The chain employs TRBV5-6 and TRBJ2-1; D gene uncertain. This CDR3 contains 12 residues. The germline gives CDR1 SGHDT, CDR2 YYEEEE. Trimming took 6 bases from V and 10 from J, leaving 14 bases between them. CDR3 nucleotides: TGTGCCAGCAAAGTGGGTCCCGGGGAGCAGTTCTTC. Protein sequence: CASKVGPGEQFF. The full variable domain, completed using reference TRBV5-6 and TRBJ2-1, is DAGVTQSPTHLIKTRGQQVTLRCSPKSGHDTVSWYQQALGQGPQFIFQYYEEEERQRGNFPDRFSGHQFPNYSSELNVNALLLGDSALYLCASKVGPGEQFFGPGTRLTVL.

CDR3 residues: CASSLQGASEGETQYF. The CDR3 DNA sequence: TGTGCCAGCTCACTACAGGGGGCGAGCGAGGGAGAGACCCAGTACTTC. V usage is TRBV18 and J usage is TRBJ2-5; the match to TRBD1 covers 9 bases. This CDR3 is built from 16 residues. Trimming cost V 4 bases and J 4 bases; bases outside gene matches: 10. Germline loops: CDR1 KGHSH, CDR2 LQKENI.

This clone was picked up one time. This chain joins TRBV19 and TRBJ2-4, with TRBD1 identical over 7 bases. CDR3 length: 15 amino acids. The trim removed 5 bases at V and 3 bases at J, leaving 7 bases unmatched. Germline V gene lookup returns CDR1 LNHDA and CDR2 SQIVND (reference sequence). The CDR3 DNA reads TGTGCCAGTAGTGTACAGGGGAGTAGCAAAAACATTCAGTACTTC. This encodes CASSVQGSSKNIQYF.

This chain links TRBV6-4 with TRBJ2-3; D uncertain. The CDR3 totals 14 residues. Per the germline V gene, CDR1 is MRHNA and CDR2 is SNTAGT. V lost 5 bases and J 0 bases, leaving 9 bases between the germline ends. CDR3 in DNA: TGTGCCAGCAGTCCTTTACATAGCACAGATACGCAGTATTTT. As protein: CASSPLHSTDTQYF.

This chain links TRBV10-3 with TRBJ2-7; TRBD2 aligns across 9 bases. The J call may be incorrect, as the DNA end agrees better with TRBJ2-1. CDR3 length: 14 residues. CDR1 is ENHRY, CDR2 SYGVKD, per germline. As DNA, the CDR3 is TGTGCCATCAGTGAACTAGCGGGCGGTGGTGAGCAGTTCTTC. This gives the protein CAISELAGGGEQFF.

This clone is a singleton in its sample. This chain links TRBV7-9 with TRBJ1-2; the match to TRBD1 covers 10 bases. Germline V gives CDR1 SEHNR, CDR2 FQNEAQ (reference sequence). V lost 5 bases, J lost 6 bases, and 3 bases stayed unmatched. This CDR3 comprises 13 residues. In nucleotides, the CDR3 is TGTGCCAGCAGCCAGGACAGGGGGAATGGCTACACCTTC. This gives the protein CASSQDRGNGYTF.

This clone was detected only once. This rearrangement joins TRBV11-2 to TRBJ2-1; 8 bases match TRBD2. V lost 1 base to trimming and J lost 0 bases; unmatched junction nucleotides: 8. The length of the CDR3 is 18 residues. Germline lookup yields CDR1 SGHAT and CDR2 FQNNGV. CDR3 sequence: CASSLVASAGGSYNEQFF. The CDR3 DNA follows: TGTGCCAGCAGCTTAGTGGCCTCGGCGGGAGGCTCCTACAATGAGCAGTTCTTC.

The sample holds one count of this clone. V usage is TRBV5-1 and J usage is TRBJ2-5; 14 nucleotides match TRBD2. V trimming: 4 bases; J trimming: 2 bases; junction bases outside the gene matches: 4. The CDR3 is 16 amino acids. Per germline, CDR1 SGHRS and CDR2 YFSETQ. The CDR3 DNA reads as TGCGCCAGCAGCCCCGGGACTAGCGGGGGACAAGAGACCCAGTACTTC. Translating gives CASSPGTSGGQETQYF. The full variable domain, completed using reference TRBV5-1 and TRBJ2-5, is KAGVTQTPRYLIKTRGQQVTLSCSPISGHRSVSWYQQTPGQGLQFLFEYFSETQRNKGNFPGRFSGRQFSNSRSEMNVSTLELGDSALYLCASSPGTSGGQETQYFGPGTRLLVL.

DNA of the CDR3: TGTGCCATCAGTGAGGAAAAGGCGGGAGGCGAGACCCAGTACTTC. Amino acid sequence: CAISEEKAGGETQYF. The gene calls are TRBV10-3 and TRBJ2-5, with 8 nucleotides matching TRBD2. The CDR3 totals 15 residues. Trimming at V came to 2 bases and at J to 5 bases, leaving 7 bases not matched to a gene. The germline V gene has CDR1 ENHRY and CDR2 SYGVKD.

This clone has just one count. The chain couples TRBV2 to TRBJ2-3; 11 positions agree with TRBD2. Trimming took 7 bases from V and 8 from J; bases not matched to a gene: 17. The length of the CDR3 is 17 residues. Germline V gene sequence: CDR1 SNHLY, CDR2 FYNNEI. CDR3 sequence (DNA): TGTGCCAGCACGTCGATAGCGGGAGGGCTTTATGGTGCTACGCAGTATTTT. As protein: CASTSIAGGLYGATQYF.

This clone has just one count. The chain links TRBV7-2 to TRBJ1-5; a weak D match, TRBD1 (6 bases). This CDR3 region has 13 residues. From germline, CDR1 is SGHTA and CDR2 FQGNSA. The V end was cut by 4 bases, the J end by 11 bases, with 15 bases between. This CDR3 is CASSSPGTPAQHF. The CDR3 region has the DNA TGTGCCAGCAGCTCCCCCGGGACACCAGCCCAGCATTTT.

This clone has more than one count but fewer than ten. This chain connects TRBV28 to TRBJ1-3; 7 bases fit TRBD1. Looked up from germline, CDR1 is MDHEN and CDR2 is SYDVKM. This CDR3 comprises 13 residues. Trimming removed 6 bases from V and 2 bases from J; junction bases left unmatched: 1. CDR3 region: CASRQGAGNTIYF. Here the CDR3 DNA reads TGTGCCAGCAGGCAGGGGGCTGGAAACACCATATATTTT.

The chain employs TRBV13 and TRBJ2-1; 9 nucleotides align to TRBD1. The junction had 4 bases not matched to a gene; V was cut back by 0 bases and J by 7 bases. Germline-derived CDR1 and CDR2 are PRHDT and FYEKMQ (reference sequence). This CDR3 is built from 15 residues. The CDR3: CASSLGGQGLNEQFF. The DNA for the CDR3 is TGTGCCAGCAGCTTAGGGGGACAGGGTTTGAATGAGCAGTTCTTC. Full variable domain (remainder filled in from reference TRBV13 and TRBJ2-1): AAGVIQSPRHLIKEKRETATLKCYPIPRHDTVYWYQQGPGQDPQFLISFYEKMQSDKGSIPDRFSAQQFSDYHSELNMSSLELGDSALYFCASSLGGQGLNEQFFGPGTRLTVL.

This sequence joins TRBV2 and TRBJ2-7, with unresolved D. V was pared by 5 bases and J by 2 bases, with 4 bases between. Per germline, CDR1 SNHLY and CDR2 FYNNEI. The CDR3 is made up of 11 amino acids. DNA for the CDR3: TGTGCCAGCAGTACAACCTACGAGCAGTACTTC. It encodes CASSTTYEQYF.

The chain recombines TRBV6-5 with TRBJ1-2; D is possibly TRBD1 (5 bases). V dropped 0 bases and J dropped 5 bases, with 16 bases sitting between them. This CDR3 has 16 amino acids. In germline, CDR1 is MNHEY, CDR2 SVGAGI. CDR3 protein: CASSYSTGLRSYGYTF. Here the CDR3 DNA reads TGTGCCAGCAGTTACTCGACGGGACTCAGGTCGTATGGCTACACCTTC.

In its sample, this clone was seen a few times. J is TRBJ1-3 and V is TRBV7-9; 7 nucleotides line up with TRBD1. Germline CDR1 reads SEHNR; CDR2 reads FQNEAQ (reference sequence). There are 14 residues in the CDR3. After removal of 6 bases from V and 6 bases from J, the junction contained 8 bases not matched to a gene. The CDR3 reads CASRQGTLVNTIYF. The CDR3 DNA follows: TGTGCCAGCAGACAGGGGACGTTAGTAAACACCATATATTTT.

The V gene is TRBV6-5, the J gene TRBJ1-1, with D unclear. This CDR3 spans 13 amino acids. Trimming cost V 2 bases and J 7 bases, with 11 bases left between them. Per germline, CDR1 MNHEY and CDR2 SVGAGI. CDR3 loop: CASSYAGKSEAFF. The CDR3 region has the DNA TGTGCCAGCAGTTACGCGGGGAAGAGTGAAGCTTTCTTT.

The chain uses TRBV29-1 and TRBJ1-1; D is unclear. The CDR3 has 13 residues. CDR1 and CDR2 from the germline V gene are SQVTM and ANQGSEA. V was clipped by 7 bases and J by 3 bases, with 15 bases between them. Here the CDR3 DNA reads TGCAGCGCTGTCCGGGGTACGGACACTGAAGCTTTCTTT. This codes for CSAVRGTDTEAFF.

The V gene is TRBV11-2, the J gene TRBJ2-7, with 11 positions matching TRBD2. This CDR3 is built from 15 residues. The germline V gene encodes CDR1 SGHAT and CDR2 FQNNGV. After removal of 7 bases from V and 4 bases from J, the junction contained 9 bases not matched to a gene. Here the CDR3 reads CASMPPGLAEYEQYF. DNA of the CDR3: TGTGCCAGCATGCCACCGGGACTAGCGGAATACGAGCAGTACTTC.